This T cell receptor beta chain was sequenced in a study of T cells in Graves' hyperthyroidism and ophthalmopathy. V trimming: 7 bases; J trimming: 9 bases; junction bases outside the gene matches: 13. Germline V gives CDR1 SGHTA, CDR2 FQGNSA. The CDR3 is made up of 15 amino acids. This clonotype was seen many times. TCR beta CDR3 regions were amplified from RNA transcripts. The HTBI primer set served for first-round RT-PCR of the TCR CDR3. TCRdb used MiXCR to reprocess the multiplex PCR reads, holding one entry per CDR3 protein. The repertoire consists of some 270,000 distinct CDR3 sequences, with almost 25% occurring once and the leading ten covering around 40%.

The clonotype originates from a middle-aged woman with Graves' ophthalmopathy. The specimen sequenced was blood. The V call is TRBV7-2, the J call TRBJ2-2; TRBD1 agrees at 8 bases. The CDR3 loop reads CASTKSGTGARELFF. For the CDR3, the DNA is TGTGCCAGCACCAAGTCCGGGACAGGCGCTCGGGAGCTGTTTTTT.